The count of the clone carrying this TCR beta chain is one. These data belong to a study of blood T cell repertoires in COVID-19. About the study: Samples taken during acute and convalescent COVID-19 were collected in the United States, Italy and Spain. PBMCs, B-cell-depleted T cells, or T cells provided the cDNA or gDNA that made up the material.

Trimming removed 5 bases at V and 0 bases at J, with 11 bases between. This CDR3 has 14 residues. Germline V gives CDR1 LGHNA, CDR2 YNFKEQ. Authors' data handling: Estimates of nucleated cell counts were drawn from the amplification of reference gene primers. Only in-frame clones appear in the TCRdb table, and some are missing; sequencing was by immunoSEQ multiplex PCR. The D gene and trimming were derived from the DNA, and the V and J assignments and clone size from that table. The table records about 190,000 clones, 84% of them present only once. This sequence was found in a woman aged 70-85 years with active or convalescent COVID-19. The sample consisted of peripheral blood. The chain couples TRBV4-2 to TRBJ2-7; the D is unclear. This CDR3 is CASSYTASSYEQYF. CDR3 sequence (DNA): TGTGCCAGCAGCTACACCGCTAGCTCCTACGAGCAGTACTTC.